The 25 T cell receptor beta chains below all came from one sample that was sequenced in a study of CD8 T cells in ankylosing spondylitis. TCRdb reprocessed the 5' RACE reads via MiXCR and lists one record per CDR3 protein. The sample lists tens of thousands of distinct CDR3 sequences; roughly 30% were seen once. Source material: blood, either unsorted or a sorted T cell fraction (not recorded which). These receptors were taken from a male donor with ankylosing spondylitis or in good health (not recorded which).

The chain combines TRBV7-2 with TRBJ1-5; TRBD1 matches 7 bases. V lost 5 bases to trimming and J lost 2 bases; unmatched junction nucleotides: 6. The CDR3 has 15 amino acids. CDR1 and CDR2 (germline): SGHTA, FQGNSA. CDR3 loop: CASSKNRGRNQPQHF. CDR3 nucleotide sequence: TGTGCCAGCAGCAAAAACAGGGGACGCAATCAGCCCCAGCATTTT.

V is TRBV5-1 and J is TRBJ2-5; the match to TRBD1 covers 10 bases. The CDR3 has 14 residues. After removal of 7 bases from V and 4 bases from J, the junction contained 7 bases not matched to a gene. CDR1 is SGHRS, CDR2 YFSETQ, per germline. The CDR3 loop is CASRKDRGRETQYF. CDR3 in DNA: TGCGCCAGCCGCAAAGACAGGGGGCGAGAGACCCAGTACTTC.

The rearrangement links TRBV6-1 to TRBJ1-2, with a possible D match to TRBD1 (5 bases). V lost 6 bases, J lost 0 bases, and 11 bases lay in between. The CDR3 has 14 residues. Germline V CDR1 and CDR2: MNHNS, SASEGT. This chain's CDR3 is CASRSGRANYGYTF. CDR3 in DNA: TGTGCCAGCAGATCAGGGCGAGCTAACTATGGCTACACCTTC.

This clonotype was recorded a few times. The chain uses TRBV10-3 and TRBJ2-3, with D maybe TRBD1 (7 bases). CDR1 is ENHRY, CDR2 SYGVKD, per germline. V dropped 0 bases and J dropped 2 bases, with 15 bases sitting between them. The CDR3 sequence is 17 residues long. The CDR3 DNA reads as TGTGCCATCAGTGAGTCTTCAGGGGGGCTCTACACAGATACGCAGTATTTT. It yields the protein CAISESSGGLYTDTQYF.

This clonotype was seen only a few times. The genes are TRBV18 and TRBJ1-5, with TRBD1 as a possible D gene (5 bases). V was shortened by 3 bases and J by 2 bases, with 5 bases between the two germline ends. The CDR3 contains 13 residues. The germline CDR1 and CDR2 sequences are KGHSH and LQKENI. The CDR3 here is CASSPTGNQPQHF. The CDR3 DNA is TGTGCCAGCTCACCGACAGGCAATCAGCCCCAGCATTTT.

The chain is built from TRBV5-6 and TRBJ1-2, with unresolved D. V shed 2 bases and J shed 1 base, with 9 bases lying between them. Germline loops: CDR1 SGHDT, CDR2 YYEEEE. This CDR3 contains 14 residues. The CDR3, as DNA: TGTGCCAGCAGCTTCCGGACCGATAACTATGGCTACACCTTC. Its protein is CASSFRTDNYGYTF.

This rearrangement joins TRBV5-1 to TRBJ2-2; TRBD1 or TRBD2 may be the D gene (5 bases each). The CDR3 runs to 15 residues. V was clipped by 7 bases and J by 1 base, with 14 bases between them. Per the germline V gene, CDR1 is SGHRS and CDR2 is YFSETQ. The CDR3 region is CASHDLRGNTGELFF. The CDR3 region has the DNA TGCGCCAGCCATGATTTGAGGGGGAACACCGGGGAGCTGTTTTTT.

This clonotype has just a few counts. In DNA, the CDR3 is TGTGCCAGCAGCCAAGGACAGGGTGAGACCCAGTACTTC. This encodes CASSQGQGETQYF. The V gene is TRBV4-2, the J gene TRBJ2-5; 7 bases line up with TRBD1. The CDR3 spans 13 residues. Germline lookup yields CDR1 LGHNA and CDR2 YNFKEQ. Losses at the gene ends were 1 base for V and 5 bases for J; bases not matched to a gene: 1.

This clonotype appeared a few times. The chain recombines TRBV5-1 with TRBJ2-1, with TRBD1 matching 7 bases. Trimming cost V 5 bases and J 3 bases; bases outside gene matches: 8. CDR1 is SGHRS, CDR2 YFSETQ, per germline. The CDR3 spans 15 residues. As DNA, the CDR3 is TGCGCCAGCAGGCATGACAGGGACGACTACAATGAGCAGTTCTTC. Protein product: CASRHDRDDYNEQFF.

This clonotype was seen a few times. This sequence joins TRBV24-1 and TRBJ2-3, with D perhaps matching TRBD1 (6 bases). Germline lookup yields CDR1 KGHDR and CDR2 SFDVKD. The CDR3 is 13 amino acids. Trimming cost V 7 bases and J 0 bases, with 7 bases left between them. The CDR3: CATSGQSTDTQYF. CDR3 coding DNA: TGTGCCACCAGCGGACAGAGCACAGATACGCAGTATTTT.

The CDR3 DNA reads as TGTGCCAGCAGTTCTGGGACATGGGGCAGCTATGGCTACACCTTC. Translated: CASSSGTWGSYGYTF. V and J are TRBV27 and TRBJ1-2; tentatively, D is TRBD1 (6 bases). Germline CDR1 MNHEY, CDR2 SMNVEV (reference sequence). This CDR3 spans 15 amino acids. V lost 4 bases to trimming and J lost 4 bases, with 16 bases between them.

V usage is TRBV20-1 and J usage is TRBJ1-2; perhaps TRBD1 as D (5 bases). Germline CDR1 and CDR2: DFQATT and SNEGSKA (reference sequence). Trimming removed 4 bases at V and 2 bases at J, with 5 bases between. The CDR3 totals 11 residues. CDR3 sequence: CSATGNYGYTF. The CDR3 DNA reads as TGCAGTGCTACAGGGAACTATGGCTACACCTTC.

In nucleotides, the CDR3 is TGTGCCAGCAGCATAGACAGGGTTAGGTGGGAAGCTTTCTTT. Translating it yields CASSIDRVRWEAFF. The chain recombines TRBV7-2 with TRBJ1-1, with 7 nucleotides matching TRBD1. Germline lookup yields CDR1 SGHTA and CDR2 FQGNSA. V lost 5 bases to trimming and J lost 8 bases; unmatched junction nucleotides: 11. The CDR3 sequence is 14 residues long. Full variable domain (remainder filled in from reference TRBV7-2 and TRBJ1-1): GAGVSQSPSNKVTEKGKDVELRCDPISGHTALYWYRQSLGQGLEFLIYFQGNSAPDKSGLPSDRFSAERTGGSVSTLTIQRTQQEDSAVYLCASSIDRVRWEAFFGQGTRLTVV.

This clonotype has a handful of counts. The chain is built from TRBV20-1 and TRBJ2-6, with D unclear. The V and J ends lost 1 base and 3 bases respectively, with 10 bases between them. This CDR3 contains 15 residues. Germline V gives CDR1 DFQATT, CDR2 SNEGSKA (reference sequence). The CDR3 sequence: CSARAQSVGANVLTF. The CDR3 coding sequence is TGCAGTGCTAGAGCTCAGAGTGTTGGGGCCAACGTCCTGACTTTC.

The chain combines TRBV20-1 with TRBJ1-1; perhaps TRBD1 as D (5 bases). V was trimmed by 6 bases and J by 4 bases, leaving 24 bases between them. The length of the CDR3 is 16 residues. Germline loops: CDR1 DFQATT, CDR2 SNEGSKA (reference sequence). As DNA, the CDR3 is TGCAGTGCCGTGGGGGGGGGTACATACGATATCACTGAAGCTTTCTTT. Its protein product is CSAVGGGTYDITEAFF.

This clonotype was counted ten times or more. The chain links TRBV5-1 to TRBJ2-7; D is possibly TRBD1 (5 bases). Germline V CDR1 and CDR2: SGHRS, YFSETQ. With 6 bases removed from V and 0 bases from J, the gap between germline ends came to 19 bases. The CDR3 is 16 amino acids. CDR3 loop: CASTEDYRPSSYEQYF. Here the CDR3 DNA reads TGCGCCAGCACCGAGGATTACAGGCCCAGCTCCTACGAGCAGTACTTC.

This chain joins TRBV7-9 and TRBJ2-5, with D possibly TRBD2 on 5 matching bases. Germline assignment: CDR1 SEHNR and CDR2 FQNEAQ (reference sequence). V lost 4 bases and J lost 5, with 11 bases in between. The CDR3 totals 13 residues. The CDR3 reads CASSWGERETQYF. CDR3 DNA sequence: TGTGCCAGCAGCTGGGGAGAGAGGGAGACCCAGTACTTC. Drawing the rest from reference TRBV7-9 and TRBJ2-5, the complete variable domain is DTGVSQNPRHKITKRGQNVTFRCDPISEHNRLYWYRQTLGQGPEFLTYFQNEAQLEKSRLLSDRFSAERPKGSFSTLEIQRTEQGDSAMYLCASSWGERETQYFGPGTRLLVL.

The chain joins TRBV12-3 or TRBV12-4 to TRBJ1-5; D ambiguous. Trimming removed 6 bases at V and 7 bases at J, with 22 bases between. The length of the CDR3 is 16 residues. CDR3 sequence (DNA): TGTGCCAGCAGCCCTCCCCGGGCCCCAAGGCGCCAGCCCCAGCATTTT. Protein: CASSPPRAPRRQPQHF.

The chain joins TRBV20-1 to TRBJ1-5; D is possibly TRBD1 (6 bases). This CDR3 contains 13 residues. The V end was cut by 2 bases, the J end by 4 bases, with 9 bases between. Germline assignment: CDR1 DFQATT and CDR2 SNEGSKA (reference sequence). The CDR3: CSARRDINQPQHF. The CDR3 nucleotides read TGCAGTGCTAGAAGGGACATTAATCAGCCCCAGCATTTT.

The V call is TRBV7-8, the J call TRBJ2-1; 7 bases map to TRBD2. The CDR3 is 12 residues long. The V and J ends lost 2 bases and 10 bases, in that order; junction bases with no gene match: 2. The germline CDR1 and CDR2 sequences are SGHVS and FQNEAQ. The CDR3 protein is CASSLYSGEQFF. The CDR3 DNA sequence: TGTGCCAGCAGCTTATATAGCGGGGAGCAGTTCTTC.

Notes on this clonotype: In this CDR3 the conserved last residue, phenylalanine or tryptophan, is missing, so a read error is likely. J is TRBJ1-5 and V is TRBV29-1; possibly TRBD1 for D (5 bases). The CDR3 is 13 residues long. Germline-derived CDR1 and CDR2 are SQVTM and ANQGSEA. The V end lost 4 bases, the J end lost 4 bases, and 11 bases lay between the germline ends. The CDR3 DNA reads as TGCAGCGTTGCTGGAGGGACTAATCAGCCCCAGCATTTG. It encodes CSVAGGTNQPQHL.

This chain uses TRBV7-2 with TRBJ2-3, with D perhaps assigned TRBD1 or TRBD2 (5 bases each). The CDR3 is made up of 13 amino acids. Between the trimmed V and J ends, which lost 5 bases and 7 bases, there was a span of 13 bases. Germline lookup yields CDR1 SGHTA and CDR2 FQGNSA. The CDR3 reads CASSEIWGNTQYF. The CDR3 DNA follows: TGTGCCAGCAGCGAGATCTGGGGGAATACGCAGTATTTT.

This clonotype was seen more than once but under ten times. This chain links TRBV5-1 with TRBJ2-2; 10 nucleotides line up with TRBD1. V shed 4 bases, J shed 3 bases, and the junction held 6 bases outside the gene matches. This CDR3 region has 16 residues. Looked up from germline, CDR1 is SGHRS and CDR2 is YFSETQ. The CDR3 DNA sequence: TGCGCCAGCAGCCGGGAGGGACAGGGGTACACCGGGGAGCTGTTTTTT. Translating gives CASSREGQGYTGELFF.

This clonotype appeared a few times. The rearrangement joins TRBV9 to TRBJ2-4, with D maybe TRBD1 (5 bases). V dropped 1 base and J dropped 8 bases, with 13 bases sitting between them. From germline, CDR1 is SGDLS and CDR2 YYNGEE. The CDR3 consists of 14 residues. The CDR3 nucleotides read TGTGCCAGCAGCGTACTAGGCAGGGCGGACATTCAGTACTTC. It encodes CASSVLGRADIQYF.

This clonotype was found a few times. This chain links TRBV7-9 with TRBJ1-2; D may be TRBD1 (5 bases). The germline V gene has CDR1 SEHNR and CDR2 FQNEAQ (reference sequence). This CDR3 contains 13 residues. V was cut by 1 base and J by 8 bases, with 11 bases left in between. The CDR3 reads CASSLDGAKGYTF. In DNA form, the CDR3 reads TGTGCCAGCAGCTTAGACGGGGCGAAGGGCTACACCTTC.